This T cell receptor (beta chain) was retrieved from a study of T cell responses to AZD1222 COVID-19 vaccine. Study in general: Pooling of second doses given at about 4 or about 12 weeks was done.

General study results and limits: Vaccine-related CD4 TCRs covered spike, predominating at 160-218 and 743-854.

Produced via immunoSEQ multiplex PCR; TCRdb's table is partial and in-frame only. The sample consists of under 95,000 clones, just over 85% of them appearing once. The V and J ends lost 3 bases and 7 bases, in that order; junction bases with no gene match: 8. Germline lookup yields CDR1 KGHDR and CDR2 SFDVKD. CDR3 size: 15 residues. A remark on this clone: No antigen is known for it.

The sequencing here drew on peripheral blood, taken on day 0 of AZD1222 vaccination. J is TRBJ2-1 and V is TRBV24-1, with 7 bases matching TRBD2. The receptor's source is an adult in good health. The CDR3 loop is CATSDNGRFRNEQFF. In DNA form, the CDR3 reads TGTGCCACCAGTGATAACGGGAGGTTTAGGAATGAGCAGTTCTTC.